Reported below is one TCR beta chain. Its antigen has not been determined. One base away there is no much larger clone; base qualities are not given. V lost 4 bases and J lost 3 bases, and the count of bases not matched to a germline gene is 4. CDR1 and CDR2, looked up from the germline V gene, are SGHTA and FQGTGA. There are 15 amino acids in the CDR3, from cysteine to phenylalanine inclusive. The sequence is cut down to CDR3 DNA, 45 bases in frame from base 1. What the time point label conveys for this sample: more than 3 weeks on oral tofacitinib. According to the study, the label for this sample's treatment or condition signals: oral pan-JAK inhibitor, 5-10 mg twice daily. Lesional scalp punch biopsies and peripheral blood were obtained from alopecia areata patients. PBMCs were isolated by density centrifugation and stained for CD3, CD4 and CD8, and CD4+ and CD8+ T cells were sorted on a FACSAria.

This specimen belongs to a study of CD8+ T cells in alopecia areata (dated 2018 in TCRdb). For the wider study: Treated patients were enrolled in an open-label pilot trial of oral tofacitinib, 5 to 10 mg twice daily, for moderate-to-severe alopecia areata. Scalp tissue and sorted CD4+ and CD8+ peripheral blood T cells from patchy and totalis/universalis alopecia areata patients and from healthy controls were covered by human TCRbeta sequencing. TCRbeta CDR3 regions were amplified by immunoSEQ multiplex PCR using 35 Vbeta forward and 13 Jbeta reverse primers. Disease severity in treated patients was measured with the SALT score, which quantifies the percentage of affected scalp surface area. To study T cell clonal expansion in alopecia areata, the researchers applied high-throughput TCRbeta sequencing to both the C3H/HeJ mouse model and human patients. Patients received tofacitinib for 6 to 18 months and were then followed off drug for 6 months to check for delayed response and recurrence. Patients on tofacitinib were biopsied at baseline and after 4 and 24 weeks of treatment, and several of the patients also had a later scalp biopsy. RNA was obtained with the PAXgene miRNA kit for fixed scalp, the miRNeasy kit for PBMCs, and the RNeasy kit for mouse skin. Clonality in the scalp was compared among normal scalp (n=4), patchy alopecia areata scalp (n=8), and alopecia totalis/universalis scalp (n=8).

The library was produced with the immunoSEQ multiplex PCR assay. To provide template for TCR sequencing, every sample had RNA extracted and reverse transcribed into cDNA. SuperScript III was used to make first-strand cDNA, primed with a 2:1 mix of oligo-dT and random hexamers. A synthetic immune receptor repertoire was used to assess amplification bias, and residual bias was removed computationally. As for how the authors treated the data: Raw reads were preprocessed for error removal, and CDR3 was defined according to IMGT conventions as running from the conserved cysteine to phenylalanine. Clonality was computed as 1 minus the Shannon entropy, with the entropy normalized by log2 of the number of productive unique TCRs. Whether each scalp clone was CD4 or CD8 was inferred by checking scalp TCRbeta sequences against the CD4 and CD8 repertoires from sorted blood. What TCRdb holds here is the immuneACCESS table cut down to in-frame rearrangements. Part of the clones is not present; checked against another copy, under half of the missing clones reflect an unresolved V gene, and the others are unexplained. The V and J calls and clone size were taken over from that table, and D and trimming were inferred from the DNA. The sample table records about 120,000 clones; about 54% of these occur just once. The ten largest clones represent under 35% of the sample.

The study at large found these results: Compared with mice, TCR sequences shared between patients were less clear, possibly partly because of HLA diversity across the patient population. Resident alphabeta T cells in normal human skin are also sequenced, complicating scalp TCR repertoire analysis, unlike mouse skin dominated by gammadelta T cells. Many expanded lesional clones were found to persist in scalp and blood during tofacitinib treatment, and relapse after treatment cessation may be partly explained by this persistence. Tofacitinib significantly lowered scalp clonality and the number of expanded CD8+ clones among the top 100 scalp clones. Compared with normal scalp, lesional scalp had higher clonality and more expanded CD8+ clones, particularly in alopecia totalis/universalis, a pattern that suggests antigenic drive. Because the treated cohort was small and had just a single nonresponder, larger studies are needed to establish links between baseline CD8+ expansion and response.

This receptor was taken from a human donor with alopecia areata. This chain joins TRBV7-3 to TRBJ2-3; a stretch of 10 junction bases matches TRBD2. Sequences were derived from CD8+ T cells sorted from blood, sampled at week 4, from a patient treated with tofacitinib. The CDR3 reads CASSSAGGPTDTQYF. Read as DNA, the sequence is TGTGCCAGCAGCTCAGCGGGGGGGCCTACAGATACGCAGTATTTT.